Here is one TCR beta chain with its context. No antigen is known for it. There are no base qualities to consult, and no much larger clone falls within one base. Clipping removes 5 bases from V and 0 bases from J, with 6 as the unmatched junction base count. The germline V gene sets CDR1 to WSHSY and CDR2 to SAAADI. From cysteine to phenylalanine, the CDR3 is 15 amino acids long. Just the 45-base CDR3 DNA is kept, in frame starting at base 1. This specimen comes from a study of shared T cell receptors in the human thymus (TCRdb year 2021). Regarding the study in general: The study examined how self-reactive, shared T-cell receptor alpha chains are generated in the human thymus.

Library method: the immunoSEQ multiplex PCR assay. TCRdb holds this immuneACCESS table with in-frame rearrangements only. Some clones are missing; in checked studies, unresolved V genes explain under half, and the rest has no known cause. This sample holds roughly 700,000 clones; 88% were observed only once. The biggest ten clones account for about 0.01% of the sample. These data also formed part of another study, on human thymus T cells. The second study reports: Donors were immunologically healthy infants undergoing open corrective cardiac surgery for congenital heart defects in Finland. Thymus tissue was obtained as surgical resects removed during corrective cardiac surgery. V and J gene segment usage appeared biased in both thymic and peripheral blood repertoires. Highly overlapping thymic TCR repertoires among unrelated individuals were reported in the related research. The study characterized TCR alpha and beta repertoires from seven to nine infant thymus samples and a few related peripheral blood samples. Donor ages ranged from roughly 6 to 244 days, and the cohort comprised five or six male and a couple of female infants. Thymocytes were released mechanically from tissue and stored at -70 °C as pellets of roughly 9-31 million cells. A QIAsymphony instrument was used to extract genomic DNA from the frozen cell pellets. The immunoSEQ multiplex PCR assay was used to amplify the TCRB and TCRAD loci from a standardized quantity of quality-controlled genomic DNA. The V(D)J region was spanned by amplicons of a length sufficient to cover the CDR3 and to identify V and J genes. The commercial immunoSEQ service was used to sequence amplicons on an Illumina platform. Primer bias and sequencing errors were corrected as previously described, and TCRAD and TCRB were defined on the basis of the IMGT database. Repertoires were analysed with immunoSEQ Analyzer 3.0 and VDJTools, covering basic statistics, V/J segment usage, diversity estimates, rarefaction and pairwise overlap. Diversity was estimated with Chao1, ChaoE, Efron-Thisted, Shannon and inverse Simpson indices, and also on datasets down-sampled to the smallest sample. Repertoire overlap was assessed by strict matching of CDR3 nucleotide sequence, V gene and J gene, and clustering was done by Jaccard-based multidimensional scaling. On average, thymus samples gave hundreds of thousands of unique TCRB clonotypes, whereas blood samples gave around 84,000.

The source of this sequence is a boy younger than two with a congenital heart defect. Donor details come from another sample of the same person, matched by shared clones. The specimen was thymocytes. Rearrangement joined TRBV10-2 to TRBJ2-7, with 8 middle bases fitting TRBD2. The CDR3 is CASSIPSGSSYEQYF. The nucleotide sequence is TGCGCCAGCAGTATCCCCAGCGGGAGCTCCTACGAGCAGTACTTC.